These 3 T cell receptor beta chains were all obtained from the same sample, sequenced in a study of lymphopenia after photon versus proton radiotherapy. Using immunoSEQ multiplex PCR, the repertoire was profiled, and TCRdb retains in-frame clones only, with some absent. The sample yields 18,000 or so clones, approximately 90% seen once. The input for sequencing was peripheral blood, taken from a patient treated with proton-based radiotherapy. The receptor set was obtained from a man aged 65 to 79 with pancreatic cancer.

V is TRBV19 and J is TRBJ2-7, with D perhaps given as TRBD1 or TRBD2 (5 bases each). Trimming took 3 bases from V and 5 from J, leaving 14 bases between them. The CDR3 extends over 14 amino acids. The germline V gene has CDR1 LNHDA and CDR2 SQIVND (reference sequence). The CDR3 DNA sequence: TGTGCCAGTAGTATTATCGCCAGGGACCACGAGCAGTACTTC. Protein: CASSIIARDHEQYF.

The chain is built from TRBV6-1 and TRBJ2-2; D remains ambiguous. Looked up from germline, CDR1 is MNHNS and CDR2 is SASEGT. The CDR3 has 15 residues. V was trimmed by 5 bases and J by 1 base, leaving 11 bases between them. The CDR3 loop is CASSHERWNTGELFF. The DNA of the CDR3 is TGTGCCAGCAGTCATGAAAGGTGGAACACCGGGGAGCTGTTTTTT.

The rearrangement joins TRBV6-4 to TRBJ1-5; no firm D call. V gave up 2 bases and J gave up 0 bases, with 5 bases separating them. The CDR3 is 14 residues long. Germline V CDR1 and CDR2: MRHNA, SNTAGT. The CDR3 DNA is TGTGCCAGCAGTGACAGCTATAGCAATCAGCCCCAGCATTTT. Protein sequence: CASSDSYSNQPQHF.